Listed here is a single T cell receptor beta chain. Ages ranged from roughly 18 to 100 years, with residence in 24 US areas. The V and J ends lost 3 bases and 0 bases respectively, with 9 bases between them. The CDR3 sequence is 15 residues long. The germline V gene encodes CDR1 SGHNT and CDR2 YENEEA. This specimen belongs to a study of blood T cell repertoires in COVID-19. Study-wide background: COVID-19 samples from acute and convalescent phases originated in the United States, Italy and Spain. Nucleic acid was either cDNA or gDNA, and it came from T cells, B-cell-depleted T cells, or PBMCs.

TCRdb's table, derived via immunoSEQ multiplex PCR, lists solely in-frame clones and lacks some. The data hold about 370,000 clones, with 80% to 90% observed a single time. V and J are TRBV11-3 and TRBJ2-1; weak D call: TRBD2 (5 bases). This TCR derives from a man aged 18 to 29 who had recovered from COVID-19. Sequencing input: PBMCs or T cells enriched from blood (not recorded which). CDR3 coding DNA: TGTGCCAGCAGCTTGATGGCGGGCTCCTACAATGAGCAGTTCTTC. Translation: CASSLMAGSYNEQFF.